A selection of T cell receptor beta chains follows, all from one sample in a study of beta chain features in type 1 diabetes. Only in-frame clones appear in the TCRdb table, and some are missing; sequencing was by immunoSEQ multiplex PCR. The sample has over 200,000 clones, about a tenth seen once. Material: naive CD4+ T cells from blood. Receptors originate from a young man with type 1 diabetes. CDR3s include the opening cysteine and the closing phenylalanine or tryptophan. A D gene is named only where the DNA matches it firmly. A clone size is listed for some rows: how often the clone was seen (once, few, many), or a class if it is expanded.

TRBV2	TRBJ1-5	.	.	CASSSLTGNQPQHF	TGTGCCAGCAGTTCCCTTACAGGTAATCAGCCCCAGCATTTT
TRBV21-1	TRBJ2-1	.	.	CASSKAGGALNNEQFF	TGTGCCAGCAGCAAAGCGGGGGGGGCCCTGAACAATGAGCAGTTCTTC
TRBV14	TRBJ2-2	.	few	CASSSTTGNTGELFF	TGTGCCAGCAGCTCGACGACAGGGAACACCGGGGAGCTGTTTTTT
TRBV27	TRBJ2-7	.	few	CASSLLSGSSYEQYF	TGTGCCAGCAGTTTATTATCTGGGAGCTCCTACGAGCAGTACTTC
TRBV6-1	TRBJ2-1	.	.	CASSPNWGGANEQFF	TGTGCCAGCAGTCCTAACTGGGGGGGGGCAAATGAGCAGTTCTTC
TRBV7-3	TRBJ2-3	.	.	CASSSDYNTDTQYF	TGTGCCAGCAGCTCTGACTATAACACAGATACGCAGTATTTT
TRBV4-1	TRBJ1-1	.	few	CASSQPAAQEAFF	TGCGCCAGCAGCCAACCGGCGGCGCAGGAAGCTTTCTTT
TRBV5-4	TRBJ2-3	.	few	CASSPSGRGGYTQYF	TGTGCCAGCAGCCCGTCGGGGCGGGGCGGATATACGCAGTATTTT
TRBV25-1	TRBJ2-5	.	.	CASSDGRRGFAGGTQYF	TGTGCCAGCAGTGATGGGAGACGGGGGTTTGCTGGGGGGACCCAGTACTTC
TRBV14	TRBJ2-1	TRBD2	.	CASSQDKGTSGYNEQFF	TGTGCCAGCAGCCAAGATAAGGGCACTAGCGGATACAATGAGCAGTTCTTC
TRBV19	TRBJ2-1	.	few	CASRRSASGNEQFF	TGTGCCAGCCGCCGGTCCGCTTCTGGTAATGAGCAGTTCTTC
TRBV2	TRBJ2-4	TRBD2	few	CASSEGTSGNIQYF	TGTGCCAGCAGTGAAGGGACTAGTGGGAACATTCAGTACTTC
TRBV9	TRBJ2-3	.	.	CASSVEVGGGRGDTQYF	TGTGCCAGCAGCGTAGAGGTAGGAGGGGGCAGAGGAGATACGCAGTATTTT
TRBV5-1	TRBJ2-3	TRBD1	few	CASSPRRDSTDTQYF	TGCGCCAGCAGCCCGCGACGGGACAGTACAGATACGCAGTATTTT
TRBV25-1	TRBJ2-2	TRBD1	.	CASSEVRGQGSGELFF	TGTGCCAGCAGTGAAGTCAGGGGACAGGGTAGCGGGGAGCTGTTTTTT
TRBV18	TRBJ1-1	.	.	CASSANRDTEAFF	TGTGCCAGCTCAGCAAACAGGGACACTGAAGCTTTCTTT
TRBV6-5	TRBJ2-7	.	.	CASTGGLSYEQYF	TGTGCCAGCACCGGCGGGCTCTCCTACGAGCAGTACTTC
TRBV5-1	TRBJ2-5	.	.	CASSPGSAGETQYF	TGCGCCAGCAGCCCAGGGAGTGCGGGGGAGACCCAGTACTTC
TRBV4-2	TRBJ2-5	.	.	CASSLQVGGTGVAGGQETQYF	TGTGCCAGCAGCCTACAAGTGGGCGGGACAGGGGTAGCGGGGGGTCAAGAGACCCAGTACTTC
TRBV29-1	TRBJ1-1	.	few	CSVEFGRNTEAFF	TGCAGCGTTGAATTCGGGAGGAACACTGAAGCTTTCTTT
TRBV23-1	TRBJ1-2	.	few	CASSQEEGSNYGYTF	TGCGCCAGCAGTCAAGAGGAGGGGTCGAACTATGGCTACACCTTC
TRBV2	TRBJ2-1	TRBD2	.	CASRGLAVKQFF	TGTGCCAGCCGTGGGCTAGCGGTAAAGCAGTTCTTC
TRBV25-1	TRBJ2-7	TRBD1	.	CASSGQGEYFYEQYF	TGTGCCAGCAGTGGGCAGGGGGAATACTTCTACGAGCAGTACTTC
TRBV6-5	TRBJ2-1	TRBD2	.	CASSAGLAGYNEQFF	TGTGCCAGCAGTGCGGGACTAGCGGGTTACAATGAGCAGTTCTTC
TRBV5-4	TRBJ2-7	.	few	CASRNRESYEQYF	TGTGCCAGCAGAAACAGGGAATCCTACGAGCAGTACTTC
TRBV30	TRBJ1-5	.	.	CAWSVGGINQPQHF	TGTGCCTGGAGTGTGGGGGGGATTAATCAGCCCCAGCATTTT
TRBV7-2	TRBJ1-3	.	.	CASSSIGTARRNTIYF	TGTGCCAGCAGCTCGATAGGGACTGCCCGAAGGAACACCATATATTTT
TRBV7-8	TRBJ2-1	.	few	CASSLKSHNEQFF	TGTGCCAGCAGCTTAAAGAGTCACAATGAGCAGTTCTTC
TRBV6-5	TRBJ2-7	.	few	CASSRQGYEQYF	TGTGCCAGCAGTCGCCAGGGCTACGAGCAGTACTTC
TRBV4-1	TRBJ2-1	.	.	CASSHGVGGGVYNEQFF	TGCGCCAGCAGCCATGGGGTAGGAGGGGGGGTATACAATGAGCAGTTCTTC
TRBV30	TRBJ2-6	.	few	CAWSADSLSGANVLTF	TGTGCCTGGAGCGCGGACAGCCTCTCTGGGGCCAACGTCCTGACTTTC
TRBV9	TRBJ1-5	TRBD1	.	CASSVGQGAGQPQHF	TGTGCCAGCAGCGTAGGACAGGGGGCAGGTCAGCCCCAGCATTTT
TRBV7-9	TRBJ2-2	.	few	CASSRGRWNTGELFF	TGTGCCAGCAGCAGAGGGAGATGGAACACCGGGGAGCTGTTTTTT
TRBV2	TRBJ2-1	.	.	CASSQNRQFYNEQFF	TGTGCCAGCAGCCAGAACAGACAATTCTACAATGAGCAGTTCTTC
TRBV4-2	TRBJ2-3	TRBD2	few	CASSQLGLADTDTQYF	TGTGCCAGCAGCCAGTTAGGACTAGCGGACACAGATACGCAGTATTTT
TRBV10-3	TRBJ2-5	TRBD1	.	CAISTGGQETQYF	TGTGCCATCAGTACAGGGGGCCAAGAGACCCAGTACTTC
TRBV6-6	TRBJ2-7	TRBD2	once	CASSYPGLSYEQYF	TGTGCCAGCAGTTACCCGGGACTATCCTACGAGCAGTACTTC
TRBV2	TRBJ2-4	TRBD1	.	CASRERTGAAKNIQYF	TGTGCCAGCAGGGAGAGGACAGGGGCGGCCAAAAACATTCAGTACTTC
TRBV7-8	TRBJ2-1	TRBD2	few	CASSFSSGYNEQFF	TGTGCCAGCAGCTTTTCTAGCGGCTACAATGAGCAGTTCTTC
TRBV9	TRBJ2-3	.	.	CASSVVWGSTDTQYF	TGTGCCAGCAGCGTAGTCTGGGGCTCCACAGATACGCAGTATTTT
TRBV7-8	TRBJ1-6	TRBD1	.	CASSEETGPNSPLHF	TGTGCCAGCTCCGAGGAGACAGGGCCCAATTCACCCCTCCACTTT
TRBV9	TRBJ1-2	.	.	CASSQPDSGYTF	TGTGCCAGCAGCCAGCCCGACAGCGGCTACACCTTC
TRBV7-2	TRBJ2-2	.	.	CASSLRDYTGELFF	TGTGCCAGCAGCCTACGGGACTACACCGGGGAGCTGTTTTTT
TRBV7-2	TRBJ2-5	.	.	CASSPGGGETQYF	TGTGCCAGCAGCCCCGGAGGTGGGGAGACCCAGTACTTC
TRBV15	TRBJ1-2	.	.	CATSKTKGYGYTF	TGTGCCACCAGCAAAACCAAGGGGTATGGCTACACCTTC
TRBV27	TRBJ2-5	.	few	CASSSRAPGRETQYF	TGTGCCAGCAGTTCGCGGGCCCCGGGGAGAGAGACCCAGTACTTC
TRBV7-9	TRBJ1-2	.	.	CASSGGRGSPNYGYTF	TGTGCCAGCAGCGGTGGGCGGGGCAGCCCTAACTATGGCTACACCTTC
TRBV11-3	TRBJ2-2	.	few	CASSLGPRTGELFF	TGTGCCAGCAGCTTAGGCCCCAGGACAGGGGAGCTGTTTTTT
TRBV18	TRBJ2-5	.	.	CASSPRNQETQYF	TGTGCCAGCTCACCCAGAAACCAAGAGACCCAGTACTTC
TRBV29-1	TRBJ2-6	TRBD2	few	CSDRAGTHSGANVLTF	TGCAGCGACCGAGCGGGGACTCACTCTGGGGCCAACGTCCTGACTTTC
TRBV6-5	TRBJ2-4	.	.	CASRRGQRKNIQYF	TGTGCCAGCAGGCGCGGACAGCGCAAAAACATTCAGTACTTC
TRBV27	TRBJ2-5	.	few	CASSFRTPEETQYF	TGTGCCAGCAGTTTCCGGACACCCGAAGAGACCCAGTACTTC
TRBV5-1	TRBJ2-3	.	few	CASSLSSDSGGTDTQYF	TGCGCCAGCAGCCTCTCCTCGGACTCGGGGGGCACAGATACGCAGTATTTT